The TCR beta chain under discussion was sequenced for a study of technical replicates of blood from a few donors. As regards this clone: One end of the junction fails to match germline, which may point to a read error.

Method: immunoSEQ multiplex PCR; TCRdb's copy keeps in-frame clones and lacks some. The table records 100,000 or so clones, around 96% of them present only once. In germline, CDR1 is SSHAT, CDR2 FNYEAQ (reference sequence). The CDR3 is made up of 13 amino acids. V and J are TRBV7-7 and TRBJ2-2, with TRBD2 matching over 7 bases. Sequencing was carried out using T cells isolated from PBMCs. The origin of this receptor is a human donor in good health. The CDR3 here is CASSSRGAGELFF. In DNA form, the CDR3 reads TGTGCTAGCAGCTCTCGGGGGGCCGGGGAGCTGTTTTTT.